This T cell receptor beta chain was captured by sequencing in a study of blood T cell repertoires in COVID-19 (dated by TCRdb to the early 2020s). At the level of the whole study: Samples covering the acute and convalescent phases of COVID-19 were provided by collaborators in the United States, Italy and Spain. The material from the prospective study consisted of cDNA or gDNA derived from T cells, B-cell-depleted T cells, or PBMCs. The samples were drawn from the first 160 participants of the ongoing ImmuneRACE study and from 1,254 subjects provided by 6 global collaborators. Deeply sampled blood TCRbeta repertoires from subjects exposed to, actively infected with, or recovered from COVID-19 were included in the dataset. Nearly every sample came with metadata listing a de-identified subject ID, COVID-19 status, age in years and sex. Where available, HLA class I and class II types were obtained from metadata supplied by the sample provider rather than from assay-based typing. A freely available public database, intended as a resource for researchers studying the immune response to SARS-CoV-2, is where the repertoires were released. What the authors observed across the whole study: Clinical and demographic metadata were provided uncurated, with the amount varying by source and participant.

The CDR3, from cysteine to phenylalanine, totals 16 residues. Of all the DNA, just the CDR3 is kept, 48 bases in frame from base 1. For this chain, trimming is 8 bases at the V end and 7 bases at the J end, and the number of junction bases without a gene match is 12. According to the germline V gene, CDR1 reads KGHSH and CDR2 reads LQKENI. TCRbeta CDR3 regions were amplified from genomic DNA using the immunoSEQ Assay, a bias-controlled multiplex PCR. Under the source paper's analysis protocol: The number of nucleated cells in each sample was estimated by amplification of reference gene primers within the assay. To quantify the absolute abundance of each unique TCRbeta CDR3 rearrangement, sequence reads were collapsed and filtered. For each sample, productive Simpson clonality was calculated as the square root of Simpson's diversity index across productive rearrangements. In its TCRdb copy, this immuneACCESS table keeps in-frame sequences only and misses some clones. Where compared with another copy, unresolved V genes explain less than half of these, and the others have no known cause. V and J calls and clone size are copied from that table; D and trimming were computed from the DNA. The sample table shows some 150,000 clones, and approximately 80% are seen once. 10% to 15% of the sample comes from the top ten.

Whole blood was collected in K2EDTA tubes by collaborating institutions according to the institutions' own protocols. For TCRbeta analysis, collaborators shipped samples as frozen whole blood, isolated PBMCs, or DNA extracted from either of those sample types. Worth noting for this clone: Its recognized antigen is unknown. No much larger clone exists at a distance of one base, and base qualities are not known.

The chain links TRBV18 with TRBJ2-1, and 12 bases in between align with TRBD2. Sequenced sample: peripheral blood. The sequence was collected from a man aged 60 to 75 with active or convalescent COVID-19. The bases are TGTGCCAGCGCATCACGAACTAGCGGGAGGAGTAATGAGCAGTTCTTC. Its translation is CASASRTSGRSNEQFF.